The TCR beta chain described here comes from a study of blood T cell repertoires in COVID-19 (TCRdb year 2020). Some background on the complete study: Samples covering the acute and convalescent phases of COVID-19 were provided by collaborators in the United States, Italy and Spain. The samples were drawn from the first 160 participants of the ongoing ImmuneRACE study and from over a thousand subjects provided by 6 global collaborators. The repertoires were released in a freely available public database intended as a resource for research on the immune response to SARS-CoV-2. Where HLA class I and class II types were available, the types were taken from metadata supplied by the sample provider, not from assay-based typing. Subjects who had been exposed to COVID-19, were actively infected with it, or had recovered from it provided the deeply sampled blood TCRbeta repertoires that made up the dataset. A de-identified subject ID, COVID-19 status, age in years and sex were almost always included in the sample metadata. The material from the prospective study consisted of cDNA or gDNA derived from T cells, B-cell-depleted T cells, or PBMCs. Study-level results and caveats: Clinical and demographic metadata were provided uncurated, with the amount varying by source and participant.

Concerning this clone: No cognate antigen has been identified for it. No much larger clonotype is one base removed from it; base qualities were not supplied.

TCRbeta CDR3 regions were amplified from genomic DNA using the immunoSEQ Assay, a bias-controlled multiplex PCR. The paper's data handling went like this. Within the assay, amplification of reference gene primers was used to estimate how many nucleated cells each sample contained. To quantify the absolute abundance of each unique TCRbeta CDR3 rearrangement, sequence reads were collapsed and filtered. For each sample, productive Simpson clonality was calculated by taking the square root of Simpson's diversity index across productive rearrangements. TCRdb took this table from immuneACCESS and kept in-frame rearrangements with V and J called. Such tables lack part of the clones; where checked against another copy, unresolved V genes explain under half of the gap, and the rest is unexplained. V, J and clone size are taken as reported in that table, and D and trimming were inferred from the DNA itself. This sample gives 180,000 or so clones in total; over 75% of them show up just once. The top ten constitute more than 9.5% of the sample.

Participants in the prospective study were enrolled through a virtual design, were aged roughly 18 to 95 years, and lived in 24 United States geographic areas. Cohort assignment in the prospective study relied on participant-reported clinical history from a screening survey and a study questionnaire. For ImmuneRACE Cohort 3, a participant was defined as recovered based on two consecutive negative NP/OP PCR tests, clearance by a healthcare professional, or resolution of symptoms. In the prospective study, whole blood, serum and a nasopharyngeal or oropharyngeal swab were collected from each participant by mobile phlebotomists. Additional blood draws and questionnaires over an approximately two-month period could optionally be provided by prospective study participants. Prospective study blood samples were shipped either frozen or at room temperature before DNA extraction. The trim is 6 bases for V and 0 bases for J, with a gap of 16 bases between the germline ends. From its cysteine to its phenylalanine, the CDR3 spans 16 amino acids. Of the read, only the CDR3 DNA is kept; its 48 bases are in frame from base 1. CDR1 MGHRA and CDR2 YSYEKL are derived from the germline V gene.

The receptor was isolated from a man aged 45 to 65 who had recovered from COVID-19. The rearrangement joined TRBV4-1 to TRBJ2-3; no D gene is confidently identified. The sample consisted of PBMCs or T cells enriched from blood (not recorded which). The nucleotides are TGCGCCAGCAGACCCGATCGGGTCTCAAGCACAGATACGCAGTATTTT. It specifies CASRPDRVSSTDTQYF.